This note documents a single T cell receptor (beta chain) sequence. V dropped 3 bases and J dropped 7; count of bases not matched to a gene: 3. The CDR3 covers 13 residues. CDR1 is SNHLY and CDR2 is FYNNEI in the germline V gene. This sample is drawn from a study of cytomegalovirus exposure and HLA in healthy donors. The PCR ran on 60 Vbeta and 13 Jbeta primers. Assay: immunoSEQ multiplex PCR; the TCRdb copy retains only in-frame clones and omits some. The sample consists of 160,000 or so clones, 82% of them appearing once. Material: PBMCs. This receptor was obtained from a man over 45 in good health and CMV-seropositive. The chain is built from TRBV2 and TRBJ1-5, with 7 bases lining up with TRBD1. CDR3 in DNA: TGTGCCAGCAGTGAGACAGGGCAGCAGCCCCAGCATTTT. Translated: CASSETGQQPQHF.